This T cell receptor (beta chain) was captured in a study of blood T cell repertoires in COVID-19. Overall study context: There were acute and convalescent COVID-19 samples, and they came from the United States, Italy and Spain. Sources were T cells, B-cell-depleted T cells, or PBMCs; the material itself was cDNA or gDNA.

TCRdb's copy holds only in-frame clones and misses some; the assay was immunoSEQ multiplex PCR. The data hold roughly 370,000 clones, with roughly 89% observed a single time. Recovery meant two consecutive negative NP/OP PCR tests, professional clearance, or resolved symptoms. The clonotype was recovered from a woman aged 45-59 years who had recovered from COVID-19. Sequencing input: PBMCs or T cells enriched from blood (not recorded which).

CDR3 nucleotide sequence: TGTGCCAGTAGTCCAGGGACAGCTGATCAGCCCCAGCATTTT. It encodes CASSPGTADQPQHF. V and J are TRBV19 and TRBJ1-5, with 7 positions matching TRBD1. Germline V gene sequence: CDR1 LNHDA, CDR2 SQIVND (reference sequence). The CDR3 loop spans 14 amino acids. V gave up 5 bases and J gave up 5 bases; unmatched junction bases: 6. Full variable domain (outside the CDR3, taken from reference TRBV19 and TRBJ1-5): DGGITQSPKYLFRKEGQNVTLSCEQNLNHDAMYWYRQDPGQGLRLIYYSQIVNDFQKGDIAEGYSVSREKKESFPLTVTSAQKNPTAFYLCASSPGTADQPQHFGDGTRLSIL.